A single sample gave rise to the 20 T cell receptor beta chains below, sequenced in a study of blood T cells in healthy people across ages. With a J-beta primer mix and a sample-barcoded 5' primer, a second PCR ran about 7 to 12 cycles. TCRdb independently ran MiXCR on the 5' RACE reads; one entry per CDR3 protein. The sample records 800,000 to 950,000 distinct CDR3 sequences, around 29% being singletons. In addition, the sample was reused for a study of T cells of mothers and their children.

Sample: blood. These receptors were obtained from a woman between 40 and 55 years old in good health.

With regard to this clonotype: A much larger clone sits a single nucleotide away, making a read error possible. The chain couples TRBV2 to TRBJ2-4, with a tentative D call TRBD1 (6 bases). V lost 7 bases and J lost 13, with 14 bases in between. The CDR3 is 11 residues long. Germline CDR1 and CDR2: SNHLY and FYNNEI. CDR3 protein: CASNDRDKQYF. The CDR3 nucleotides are TGTGCCAGCAATGATCGGGACAAGCAGTACTTC.

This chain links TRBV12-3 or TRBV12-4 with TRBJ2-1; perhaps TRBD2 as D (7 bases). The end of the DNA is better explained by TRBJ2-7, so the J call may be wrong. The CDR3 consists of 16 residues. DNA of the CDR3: TGTGCCAGCACCACCCTGGGGGGGCGCTCCCACAATGAGCAGTACTTC. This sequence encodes CASTTLGGRSHNEQYF.

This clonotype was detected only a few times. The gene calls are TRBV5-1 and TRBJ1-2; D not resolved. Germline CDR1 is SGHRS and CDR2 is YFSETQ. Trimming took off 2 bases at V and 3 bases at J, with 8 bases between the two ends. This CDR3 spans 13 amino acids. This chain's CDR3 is CASSLDPYYGYTF. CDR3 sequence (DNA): TGCGCCAGCAGCTTAGATCCCTACTATGGCTACACCTTC.

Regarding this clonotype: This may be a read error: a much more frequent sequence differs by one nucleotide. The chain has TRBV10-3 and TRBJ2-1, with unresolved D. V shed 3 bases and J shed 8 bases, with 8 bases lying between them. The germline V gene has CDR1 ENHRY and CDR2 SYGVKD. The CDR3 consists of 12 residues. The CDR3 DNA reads TGTGCCATCAGTGACAGTTGTGATGAGCAGTTCTTC. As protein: CAISDSCDEQFF.

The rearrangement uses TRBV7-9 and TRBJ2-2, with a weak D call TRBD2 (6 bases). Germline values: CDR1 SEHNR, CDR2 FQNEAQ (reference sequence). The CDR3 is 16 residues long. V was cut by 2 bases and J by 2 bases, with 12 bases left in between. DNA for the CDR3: TGTGCCAGCAGCTTACGACTAGAGTTTAACACCGGGGAGCTGTTTTTT. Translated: CASSLRLEFNTGELFF.

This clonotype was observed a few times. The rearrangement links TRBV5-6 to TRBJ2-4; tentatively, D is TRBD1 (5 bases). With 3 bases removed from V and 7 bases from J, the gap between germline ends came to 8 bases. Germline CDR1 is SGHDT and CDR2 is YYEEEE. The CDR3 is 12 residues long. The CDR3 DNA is TGTGCCAGCAGCTCACAGGTGAACATTCAGTACTTC. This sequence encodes CASSSQVNIQYF.

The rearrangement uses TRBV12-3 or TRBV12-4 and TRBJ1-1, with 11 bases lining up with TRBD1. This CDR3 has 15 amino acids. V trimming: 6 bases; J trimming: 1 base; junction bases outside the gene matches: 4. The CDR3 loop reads CASRPGTGGNTEAFF. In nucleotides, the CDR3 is TGTGCCAGCAGGCCGGGGACAGGGGGGAACACTGAAGCTTTCTTT.

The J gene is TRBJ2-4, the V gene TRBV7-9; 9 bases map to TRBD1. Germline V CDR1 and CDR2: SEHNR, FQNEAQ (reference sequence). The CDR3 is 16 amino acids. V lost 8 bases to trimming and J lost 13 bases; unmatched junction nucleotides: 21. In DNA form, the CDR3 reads TGTGCCAGCCTAATCACCGGGACAGGGAGCTCCAATGAGCAGTACTTC. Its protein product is CASLITGTGSSNEQYF.

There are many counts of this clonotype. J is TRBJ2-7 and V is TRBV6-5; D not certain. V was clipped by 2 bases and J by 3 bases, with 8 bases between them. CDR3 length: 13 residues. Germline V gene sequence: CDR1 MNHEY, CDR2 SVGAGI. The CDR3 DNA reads TGTGCCAGCAGTTACACTACGGACTACGAGCAGTACTTC. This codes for CASSYTTDYEQYF.

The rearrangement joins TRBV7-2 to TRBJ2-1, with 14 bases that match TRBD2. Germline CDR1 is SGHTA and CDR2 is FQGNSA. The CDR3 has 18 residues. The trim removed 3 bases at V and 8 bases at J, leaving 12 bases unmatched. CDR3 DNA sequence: TGTGCCAGCAGCTTCCGCCGGACTAGCGGGGGGTCCTCTGATGAGCAGTTCTTC. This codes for CASSFRRTSGGSSDEQFF. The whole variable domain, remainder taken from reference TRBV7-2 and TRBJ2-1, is GAGVSQSPSNKVTEKGKDVELRCDPISGHTALYWYRQSLGQGLEFLIYFQGNSAPDKSGLPSDRFSAERTGGSVSTLTIQRTQQEDSAVYLCASSFRRTSGGSSDEQFFGPGTRLTVL.

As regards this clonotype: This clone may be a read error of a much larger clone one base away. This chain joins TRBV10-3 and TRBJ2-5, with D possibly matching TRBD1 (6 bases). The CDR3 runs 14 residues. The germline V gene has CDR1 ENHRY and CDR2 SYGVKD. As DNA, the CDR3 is TGTGCCATCAGTGAGGGGGACACCCAAGAGACCCGGTACTTC. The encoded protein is CAISEGDTQETRYF.

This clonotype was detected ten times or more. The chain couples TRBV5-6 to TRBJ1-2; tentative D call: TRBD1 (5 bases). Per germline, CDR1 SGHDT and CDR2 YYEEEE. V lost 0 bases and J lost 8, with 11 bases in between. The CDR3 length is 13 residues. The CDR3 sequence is CASSLANGDGYTF. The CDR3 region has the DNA TGTGCCAGCAGCTTGGCCAACGGGGACGGCTACACCTTC.

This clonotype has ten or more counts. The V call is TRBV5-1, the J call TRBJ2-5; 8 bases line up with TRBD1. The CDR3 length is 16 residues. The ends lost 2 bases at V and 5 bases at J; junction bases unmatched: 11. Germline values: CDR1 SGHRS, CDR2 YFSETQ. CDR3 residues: CASSFSIGQGRETQYF. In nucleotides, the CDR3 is TGCGCCAGCAGCTTCTCTATAGGACAGGGCCGCGAGACCCAGTACTTC.

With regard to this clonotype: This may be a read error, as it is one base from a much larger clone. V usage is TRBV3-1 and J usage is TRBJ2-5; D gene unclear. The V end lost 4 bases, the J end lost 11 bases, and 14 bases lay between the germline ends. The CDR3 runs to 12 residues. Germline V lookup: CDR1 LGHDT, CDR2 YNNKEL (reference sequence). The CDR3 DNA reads TGTGCCAGCAGCCTCCAAAACAATGAGCAGTACTTC. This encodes CASSLQNNEQYF.

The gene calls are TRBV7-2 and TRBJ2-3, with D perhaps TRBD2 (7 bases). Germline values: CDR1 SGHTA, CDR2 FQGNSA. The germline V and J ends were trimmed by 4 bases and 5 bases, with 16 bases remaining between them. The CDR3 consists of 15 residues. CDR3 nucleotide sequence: TGTGCCAGCAGCTCAACCGGGGGGCGGGGAGATACGCAGTATTTT. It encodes CASSSTGGRGDTQYF. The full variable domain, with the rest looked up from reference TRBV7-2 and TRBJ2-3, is GAGVSQSPSNKVTEKGKDVELRCDPISGHTALYWYRQSLGQGLEFLIYFQGNSAPDKSGLPSDRFSAERTGGSVSTLTIQRTQQEDSAVYLCASSSTGGRGDTQYFGPGTRLTVL.

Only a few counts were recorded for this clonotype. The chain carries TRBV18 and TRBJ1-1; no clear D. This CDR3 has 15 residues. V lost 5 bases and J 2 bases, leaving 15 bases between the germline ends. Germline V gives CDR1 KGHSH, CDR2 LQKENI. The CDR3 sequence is CASSKPGAVNTEAFF. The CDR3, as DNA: TGTGCCAGCTCAAAGCCAGGAGCGGTTAACACTGAAGCTTTCTTT.

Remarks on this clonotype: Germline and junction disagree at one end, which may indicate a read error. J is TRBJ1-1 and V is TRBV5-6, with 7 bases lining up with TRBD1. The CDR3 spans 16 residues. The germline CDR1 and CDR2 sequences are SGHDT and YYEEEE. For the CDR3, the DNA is TGTGCCAGCAGCTTGTACACCAGGGGGACGAACACTGAATCTTTCTTT. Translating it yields CASSLYTRGTNTESFF.

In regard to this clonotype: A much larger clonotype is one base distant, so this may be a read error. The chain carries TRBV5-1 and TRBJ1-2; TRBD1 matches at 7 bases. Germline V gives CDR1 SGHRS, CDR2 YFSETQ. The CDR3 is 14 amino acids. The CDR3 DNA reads TGCGCCGGCAGCCCAGGACAGGCATCGAATGGCTACACCTTC. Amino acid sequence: CAGSPGQASNGYTF. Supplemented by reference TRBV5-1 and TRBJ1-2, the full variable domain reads KAGVTQTPRYLIKTRGQQVTLSCSPISGHRSVSWYQQTPGQGLQFLFEYFSETQRNKGNFPGRFSGRQFSNSRSEMNVSTLELGDSALYLCAGSPGQASNGYTFGSGTRLTVV.

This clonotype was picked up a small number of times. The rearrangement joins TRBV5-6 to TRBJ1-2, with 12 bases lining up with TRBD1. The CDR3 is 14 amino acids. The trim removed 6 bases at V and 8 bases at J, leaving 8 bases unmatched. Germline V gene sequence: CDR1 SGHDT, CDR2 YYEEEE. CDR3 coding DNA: TGTGCCAGCATCCTGGGACAGGGGGCCTGGGGCTACACCTTC. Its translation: CASILGQGAWGYTF. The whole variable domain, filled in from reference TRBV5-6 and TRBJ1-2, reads DAGVTQSPTHLIKTRGQQVTLRCSPKSGHDTVSWYQQALGQGPQFIFQYYEEEERQRGNFPDRFSGHQFPNYSSELNVNALLLGDSALYLCASILGQGAWGYTFGSGTRLTVV.

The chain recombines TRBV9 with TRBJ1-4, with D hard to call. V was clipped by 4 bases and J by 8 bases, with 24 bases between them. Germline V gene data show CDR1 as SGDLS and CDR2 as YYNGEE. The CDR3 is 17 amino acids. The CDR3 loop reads CASSPGYGSPSGEKLFF. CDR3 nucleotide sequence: TGTGCCAGCAGCCCGGGTTATGGCTCACCAAGTGGGGAAAAACTGTTTTTT. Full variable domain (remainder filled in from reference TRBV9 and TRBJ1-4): DSGVTQTPKHLITATGQRVTLRCSPRSGDLSVYWYQQSLDQGLQFLIQYYNGEERAKGNILERFSAQQFPDLHSELNLSSLELGDSALYFCASSPGYGSPSGEKLFFGSGTQLSVL.